This entry is about one T cell receptor beta chain. As yet, its antigen is unknown. The entry originates in a study of cytomegalovirus exposure and HLA in healthy donors. Deletions cut 5 bases from V and 8 bases from J, with 21 bases between. In germline, CDR1 is MNHEY, CDR2 SVGAGI. This CDR3 comprises 15 residues. PCR involved 60 Vbeta and 13 Jbeta primers. Profiled with immunoSEQ multiplex PCR; TCRdb holds only in-frame clones, not every one. The profile covers under 200,000 clones, with over 60% appearing a single time and 5.7% taken by the ten largest. Points from the study as a whole: Reportedly, HLA-A and HLA-B alleles of most subjects were accurately predicted from TCR beta.

This TCR came from a man in his forties in good health and CMV-seronegative. The sample comprised PBMCs. The chain has TRBV6-5 and TRBJ1-2; D is ambiguous. CDR3 bases: TGTGCCAGCAGTCCGCGGGAGGGAGCTACGTTGGGCTACACCTTC. This translates into CASSPREGATLGYTF.